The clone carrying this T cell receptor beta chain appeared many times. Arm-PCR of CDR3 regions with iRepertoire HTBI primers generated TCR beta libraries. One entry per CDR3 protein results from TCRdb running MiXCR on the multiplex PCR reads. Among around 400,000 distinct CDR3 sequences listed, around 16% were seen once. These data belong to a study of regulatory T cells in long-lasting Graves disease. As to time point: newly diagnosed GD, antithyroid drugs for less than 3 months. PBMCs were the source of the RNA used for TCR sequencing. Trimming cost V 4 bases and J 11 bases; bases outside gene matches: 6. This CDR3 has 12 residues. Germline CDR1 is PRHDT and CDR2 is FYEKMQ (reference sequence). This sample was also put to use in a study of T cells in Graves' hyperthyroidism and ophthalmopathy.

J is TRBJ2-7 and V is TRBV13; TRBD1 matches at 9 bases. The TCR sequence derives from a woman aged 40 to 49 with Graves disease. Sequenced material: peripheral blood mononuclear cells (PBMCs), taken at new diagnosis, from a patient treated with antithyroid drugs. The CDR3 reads CASSSGQGGKYF. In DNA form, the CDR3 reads TGTGCCAGCAGCTCGGGACAGGGTGGGAAGTACTTC.